The 24 T cell receptor beta chains given below trace back to one sample, sequenced in a study of OX40 agonist ivuxolimab in advanced cancers. Assay used: immunoSEQ multiplex PCR; TCRdb lists only in-frame clones, some missing. The sample has under 45,000 clones, 75% to 85% seen once; the top ten hold approximately 3.9%. The input for sequencing was CD4+ or CD8+ T cells sorted from blood, taken in a trial of the OX40 agonist ivuxolimab. The receptors were gathered from an adult with an advanced solid tumor such as melanoma, head and neck, liver or kidney cancer.

The chain uses TRBV10-3 and TRBJ1-2, with a possible D match to TRBD1 (5 bases). The ends were cut back, 0 bases at V and 1 base at J, with 15 bases in the middle. The CDR3 runs 17 residues. CDR1 and CDR2 from the germline V gene are ENHRY and SYGVKD. CDR3 nucleotide sequence: TGTGCCATCAGTGAGTCGACCCAGGCGGGGGGTAACTATGGCTACACCTTC. This codes for CAISESTQAGGNYGYTF.

This sequence joins TRBV7-2 and TRBJ2-3, with D uncertain. CDR1 and CDR2 from the germline V gene are SGHTA and FQGNSA. With 1 base removed from V and 6 bases from J, the gap between germline ends came to 5 bases. The CDR3 totals 12 residues. The CDR3 DNA reads as TGTGCCAGCAGCTTAGGTTACGATACGCAGTATTTT. Translating it yields CASSLGYDTQYF. Drawing the rest from reference TRBV7-2 and TRBJ2-3, the complete variable domain is GAGVSQSPSNKVTEKGKDVELRCDPISGHTALYWYRQSLGQGLEFLIYFQGNSAPDKSGLPSDRFSAERTGGSVSTLTIQRTQQEDSAVYLCASSLGYDTQYFGPGTRLTVL.

This chain connects TRBV6-1 to TRBJ1-2; the D is unclear. From germline, CDR1 is MNHNS and CDR2 SASEGT. V lost 0 bases to trimming and J lost 3 bases, with 11 bases between them. CDR3 length: 15 amino acids. CDR3 region: CASSEALLLDYGYTF. CDR3 DNA sequence: TGTGCCAGCAGTGAAGCGCTCCTGTTAGACTATGGCTACACCTTC.

This rearrangement joins TRBV4-1 to TRBJ2-1; TRBD2 matches 9 bases. The trim removed 0 bases at V and 7 bases at J, leaving 10 bases unmatched. CDR3 length: 17 amino acids. Germline V gene lookup returns CDR1 MGHRA and CDR2 YSYEKL. The CDR3 DNA is TGCGCCAGCAGCCAAGAAAAGGAGCTAGCGGGACGAAATGAGCAGTTCTTC. Its protein product is CASSQEKELAGRNEQFF.

The chain joins TRBV5-1 to TRBJ2-7; D not certain. The V and J ends lost 4 bases and 4 bases respectively, with 12 bases between them. Germline CDR1 SGHRS, CDR2 YFSETQ. This CDR3 is 13 amino acids long. For the CDR3, the DNA is TGCGCCAGCAGCCCCCGGGTTCGATACGAGCAGTACTTC. It yields the protein CASSPRVRYEQYF.

This clone appeared once. J is TRBJ2-5 and V is TRBV7-2; D unclear. V lost 3 bases to trimming and J lost 3 bases, with 11 bases between them. This CDR3 region has 14 residues. Germline-derived CDR1 and CDR2 are SGHTA and FQGNSA. In DNA, the CDR3 is TGTGCCAGCAGCTTTGATCCGATAAAAGAGACCCAGTACTTC. Translated, it gives CASSFDPIKETQYF. The full variable domain, its missing parts supplied by reference TRBV7-2 and TRBJ2-5, is GAGVSQSPSNKVTEKGKDVELRCDPISGHTALYWYRQSLGQGLEFLIYFQGNSAPDKSGLPSDRFSAERTGGSVSTLTIQRTQQEDSAVYLCASSFDPIKETQYFGPGTRLLVL.

The gene calls are TRBV5-1 and TRBJ2-1; 7 nucleotides line up with TRBD2. V dropped 0 bases and J dropped 7; count of bases not matched to a gene: 10. There are 16 residues in the CDR3. Germline loops: CDR1 SGHRS, CDR2 YFSETQ. CDR3 amino acids: CASSLEGQHGGNEQFF. For the CDR3, the DNA is TGCGCCAGCAGCTTGGAAGGCCAACACGGGGGGAATGAGCAGTTCTTC.

The rearrangement links TRBV5-4 to TRBJ2-1, with 10 bases fitting TRBD2. Looked up from germline, CDR1 is SGHNT and CDR2 is YYREEE (reference sequence). This CDR3 is 15 amino acids long. The V and J ends lost 0 bases and 5 bases, in that order; junction bases with no gene match: 2. CDR3 sequence: CASSLDSGRHNEQFF. The CDR3 DNA sequence: TGTGCCAGCAGCTTGGATAGCGGGAGGCACAATGAGCAGTTCTTC.

This chain joins TRBV6-5 and TRBJ1-2; 8 bases align to TRBD1. This CDR3 region has 12 residues. Germline V gene sequence: CDR1 MNHEY, CDR2 SVGAGI. V was clipped by 2 bases and J by 10 bases; unmatched bases: 3. Here the CDR3 reads CASSYRDRNYTF. The CDR3 nucleotides read TGTGCCAGCAGTTACCGGGACAGGAACTACACCTTC.

The V call is TRBV29-1, the J call TRBJ2-7; TRBD1 matches 7 bases. The CDR3 runs 15 residues. Losses at the gene ends were 3 bases for V and 2 bases for J; bases not matched to a gene: 10. The germline V gene has CDR1 SQVTM and CDR2 ANQGSEA. The CDR3 DNA is TGCAGCGTTGACTCCAACAGGGGTGGGACCTACGAGCAGTACTTC. It yields the protein CSVDSNRGGTYEQYF.

The V and J genes are TRBV4-3 and TRBJ1-4; D is unresolved. V lost 1 base to trimming and J lost 6 bases, with 15 bases between them. This CDR3 is built from 16 residues. CDR1 is LGHNA, CDR2 YSLEER, per germline. The DNA for the CDR3 is TGCGCCAGCAGCCAAGCCTTAGGTTCCGGATATGAAAAACTGTTTTTT. Translation gives CASSQALGSGYEKLFF.

The chain carries TRBV18 and TRBJ2-7; D unresolved. Germline CDR1 KGHSH, CDR2 LQKENI. Trimming left V 0 bases short and J 0 bases short, with 6 bases between. The CDR3 totals 14 residues. The CDR3, as DNA: TGTGCCAGCTCACCACCATCTAACTCCTACGAGCAGTACTTC. It translates to CASSPPSNSYEQYF.

This sequence joins TRBV7-8 and TRBJ1-5; D possibly corresponds to TRBD1 (5 bases). Trimming took off 3 bases at V and 7 bases at J, with 13 bases between the two ends. The CDR3 runs to 14 residues. Per germline, CDR1 SGHVS and CDR2 FQNEAQ. The CDR3 loop is CASSFGTPLQPQHF. The CDR3 nucleotides are TGTGCCAGCAGCTTTGGGACCCCCTTGCAGCCCCAGCATTTT.

V gene TRBV6-5 combines with J gene TRBJ2-5, with no clear D. Germline CDR1 MNHEY, CDR2 SVGAGI. Trimming removed 3 bases from V and 5 bases from J, with 10 bases in between. This CDR3 comprises 13 residues. Written as DNA, the CDR3 is TGTGCCAGCAGTTATGAGAGCTCGGAGACCCAGTACTTC. Its protein is CASSYESSETQYF.

The J gene is TRBJ2-7, the V gene TRBV5-4; D is possibly TRBD1 or TRBD2 (5 bases each). The V and J ends lost 4 bases and 4 bases respectively, with 21 bases between them. The germline V gene encodes CDR1 SGHNT and CDR2 YYREEE (reference sequence). The CDR3 spans 16 residues. The CDR3 DNA reads as TGTGCCAGCAGCCAAGATCGAGGACTCGGGGCGTACGAGCAGTACTTC. This sequence encodes CASSQDRGLGAYEQYF.

The chain uses TRBV14 and TRBJ2-3; perhaps TRBD2 as D (5 bases). This CDR3 is 14 amino acids long. CDR1 is SGHDN, CDR2 FVKESK, per germline. Trimming shortened V by 1 base and J by 6 bases, and 11 bases separated the two germline ends. The CDR3 region has the DNA TGTGCCAGCAGCCAAGTGAGGGCCTTGGATACGCAGTATTTT. Its translation is CASSQVRALDTQYF.

This clone was counted between two and nine times. The chain carries TRBV15 and TRBJ2-5; no reliable D call. Germline V CDR1 and CDR2: LNHNV, YYDKDF (reference sequence). The CDR3 totals 13 residues. Trimming took off 3 bases at V and 5 bases at J, with 10 bases between the two ends. CDR3 in amino acids: CATSSTEEETQYF. The DNA of the CDR3 is TGTGCCACCAGCAGCACCGAGGAGGAGACCCAGTACTTC.

DNA of the CDR3: TGTGCCATCAGTGAGTCGATACGCGGGAGCACAGATACGCAGTATTTT. It encodes CAISESIRGSTDTQYF. This chain joins TRBV10-3 and TRBJ2-3; D is perhaps TRBD2 (5 bases). This CDR3 spans 16 amino acids. V was cut by 0 bases and J by 0 bases, with 10 bases left in between. The germline gives CDR1 ENHRY, CDR2 SYGVKD.

The genes are TRBV2 and TRBJ2-7; no clear D gene. The CDR3 has 15 amino acids. V was clipped by 3 bases and J by 0 bases, with 12 bases between them. Per the germline V gene, CDR1 is SNHLY and CDR2 is FYNNEI. The CDR3 coding sequence is TGTGCCAGCAGTGATCTGGGATCGGGCTCCTACGAGCAGTACTTC. Amino acids: CASSDLGSGSYEQYF.

The CDR3 coding sequence is TGCAGCGTTACTACACTAGCGGTTCTGGATACGCAGTATTTT. Encoded protein: CSVTTLAVLDTQYF. This sequence joins TRBV29-1 and TRBJ2-3, with 8 bases matching TRBD2. Germline loops: CDR1 SQVTM, CDR2 ANQGSEA. The CDR3 sequence is 14 residues long. V trimming: 5 bases; J trimming: 6 bases; junction bases outside the gene matches: 10.

The chain carries TRBV5-1 and TRBJ2-7; possibly TRBD1 for D (5 bases). CDR3 size: 12 residues. V gave up 7 bases and J gave up 2 bases, with 10 bases separating them. Per germline, CDR1 SGHRS and CDR2 YFSETQ. The CDR3 nucleotides read TGCGCCAGCGGGCAGGGTCCCTACGAGCAGTACTTC. Translation gives CASGQGPYEQYF.

This chain uses TRBV30 with TRBJ2-7; 7 nucleotides match TRBD2. V gave up 2 bases and J gave up 3 bases; unmatched junction bases: 10. The CDR3 is 15 residues long. Per the germline V gene, CDR1 is GTSNPN and CDR2 is SVGIG (reference sequence). As DNA, the CDR3 is TGTGCCTGGAGTTCCACGGCGGGAGCCCACTACGAGCAGTACTTC. Its translation: CAWSSTAGAHYEQYF.

The rearrangement uses TRBV19 and TRBJ1-2, with D perhaps matching TRBD1 (6 bases). Germline V lookup: CDR1 LNHDA, CDR2 SQIVND (reference sequence). The CDR3 length is 15 residues. The germline V and J ends were trimmed by 7 bases and 8 bases, with 23 bases remaining between them. CDR3 sequence reads: CASTPLSGAPRGYTF. The CDR3 coding sequence is TGTGCCAGTACACCCTTGTCGGGGGCGCCGAGGGGCTACACCTTC.

This chain links TRBV28 with TRBJ2-7; TRBD1 aligns across 9 bases. Germline V gives CDR1 MDHEN, CDR2 SYDVKM. V shed 2 bases and J 3 bases; nucleotides not matched to a gene: 11. The CDR3 length is 17 residues. The CDR3 region is CASSLRLTGGNVYEQYF. The CDR3 coding sequence is TGTGCCAGCAGTTTAAGGCTAACAGGGGGCAACGTCTACGAGCAGTACTTC.